The next 2 T cell receptor beta chains were all read from a single sample in a study of identical twins. TCRdb called the 5' RACE reads again in MiXCR, with one record for every CDR3 protein. The table has 200,000 to 300,000 distinct CDR3 sequences, around 6.6% seen once. This same sample was also part of a study on yellow fever vaccine responses in identical twins.

Sequencing was done on a sample of memory (CD45RO+) T cells sorted from blood. These receptors all stem from a woman aged 18-29 years in good health.

The CDR3 DNA is TGCAGTGCTAGAGAGCTAGCAGAGTACGAGCAGTACTTC. Its protein is CSARELAEYEQYF. This rearrangement joins TRBV20-1 to TRBJ2-7; D possibly corresponds to TRBD2 (5 bases). The CDR3 has 13 amino acids. V was shortened by 0 bases and J by 4 bases, with 10 bases between the two germline ends. CDR1 DFQATT and CDR2 SNEGSKA come from the germline V gene (reference sequence).

The gene calls are TRBV20-1 and TRBJ2-1; 11 bases align to TRBD2. The germline V gene encodes CDR1 DFQATT and CDR2 SNEGSKA (reference sequence). V shed 6 bases, J shed 5 bases, and the junction held 6 bases outside the gene matches. This CDR3 region has 14 residues. The CDR3 nucleotides are TGCAGTGCCACAACGACTAGCGGGAACAATGAGCAGTTCTTC. Amino acid sequence: CSATTTSGNNEQFF.